The 28 T cell receptor beta chains below all came from one sample that was sequenced in a study of shared clonotypes between healthy human individuals. Selected positively for CCR7 and CD45RO-negative, naive CD8 cells excluded terminally differentiated effector memory CD45RA+ cells. Only in-frame clones appear in the TCRdb table, and some are missing; sequencing was by immunoSEQ multiplex PCR. The profile shows about 2.1 million clones, about 94% of them singletons. Sequenced material: naive CD8+ T cells from PBMCs. These receptor sequences come from a man aged 18 to 29 in good health. Some clones in this sample may be carry-over from other donors' samples.

This sequence joins TRBV7-3 and TRBJ2-3, with 9 bases aligning to TRBD2. This CDR3 has 19 residues. Germline V gives CDR1 SGHTA, CDR2 FQGTGA. Trimming cost V 3 bases and J 2 bases; bases outside gene matches: 15. CDR3: CASSFRPGWAGGPTDTQYF. The CDR3, as DNA: TGTGCCAGCAGCTTCCGTCCGGGTTGGGCGGGAGGGCCCACAGATACGCAGTATTTT.

This CDR3 is CASAGTGGSGNTIYF. The CDR3 DNA sequence: TGTGCCAGCGCTGGGACAGGGGGCTCTGGAAACACCATATATTTT. The chain links TRBV27 to TRBJ1-3; 11 positions match TRBD1. CDR3 size: 15 residues. Per germline, CDR1 MNHEY and CDR2 SMNVEV (reference sequence). Trimming at V came to 8 bases and at J to 0 bases, leaving 3 bases not matched to a gene.

Notes on this clone: Other DNA sequences in this sample translate to the same CDR3. The V and J genes are TRBV7-9 and TRBJ2-3, with D unresolved. The germline CDR1 and CDR2 sequences are SEHNR and FQNEAQ (reference sequence). V dropped 5 bases and J dropped 5 bases, with 8 bases sitting between them. The CDR3 totals 12 residues. The CDR3, as DNA: TGTGCCAGCAGCCCGCTAGTAGATACGCAGTATTTT. This sequence encodes CASSPLVDTQYF. The whole variable domain, remainder taken from reference TRBV7-9 and TRBJ2-3, is DTGVSQNPRHKITKRGQNVTFRCDPISEHNRLYWYRQTLGQGPEFLTYFQNEAQLEKSRLLSDRFSAERPKGSFSTLEIQRTEQGDSAMYLCASSPLVDTQYFGPGTRLTVL.

This chain joins TRBV10-3 and TRBJ2-7; D gene unclear. Per germline, CDR1 ENHRY and CDR2 SYGVKD. The CDR3 consists of 15 residues. Trimming removed 7 bases from V and 6 bases from J, with 22 bases in between. CDR3 DNA sequence: TGTGCCATCACCTCGGACGGCCTCCCGCCTTCCGAGCAGTACTTC. It specifies CAITSDGLPPSEQYF.

The chain uses TRBV19 and TRBJ2-4, with D possibly being TRBD2 (7 bases). Germline V CDR1 and CDR2: LNHDA, SQIVND (reference sequence). The CDR3 is 17 amino acids. With 5 bases removed from V and 3 bases from J, the gap between germline ends came to 20 bases. CDR3 in amino acids: CASSAVSRGGGKNIQYF. CDR3 sequence (DNA): TGTGCCAGTAGTGCCGTCTCACGGGGAGGGGGCAAAAACATTCAGTACTTC.

The chain has TRBV7-2 and TRBJ2-4, with 7 nucleotides matching TRBD2. CDR3 length equals 17 residues. With V trimmed by 1 base and J by 3 bases, 9 bases remained unmatched. Germline V lookup: CDR1 SGHTA, CDR2 FQGNSA. The CDR3 loop reads CASSLVGGRVGKNIQYF. CDR3 nucleotide sequence: TGTGCCAGCAGCTTAGTAGGCGGGAGAGTTGGCAAAAACATTCAGTACTTC.

The rearrangement links TRBV7-9 to TRBJ2-1; no reliable D call. CDR1 and CDR2 (germline): SEHNR, FQNEAQ (reference sequence). V was pared by 1 base and J by 2 bases, with 12 bases between. This CDR3 is 16 amino acids long. For the CDR3, the DNA is TGTGCCAGCAGCTTAGATTACTCTCGCCCCTACAATGAGCAGTTCTTC. This sequence encodes CASSLDYSRPYNEQFF.

The V call is TRBV9, the J call TRBJ1-5; perhaps TRBD1 as D (6 bases). Trimming shortened V by 4 bases and J by 3 bases, and 11 bases separated the two germline ends. This CDR3 has 14 residues. CDR1 and CDR2 from the germline V gene are SGDLS and YYNGEE. The DNA of the CDR3 is TGTGCCAGCAGCCTCGGGGACATCAATCAGCCCCAGCATTTT. This codes for CASSLGDINQPQHF.

The V and J genes are TRBV27 and TRBJ2-7, with 11 bases fitting TRBD2. From germline, CDR1 is MNHEY and CDR2 SMNVEV (reference sequence). This CDR3 has 17 residues. J was trimmed by 4 bases and V by 1 base; bases with no gene match: 9. The CDR3 spells CASSLFTLAGGPYEQYF. DNA for the CDR3: TGTGCCAGCAGTTTATTCACATTAGCGGGAGGGCCGTACGAGCAGTACTTC.

In this sample, this clone turned up once. The chain employs TRBV15 and TRBJ2-2; 13 bases fit TRBD2. Germline CDR1 LNHNV, CDR2 YYDKDF (reference sequence). The CDR3 consists of 16 residues. The V segment lost 3 bases and the J segment 5 bases; nucleotides outside the gene matches: 3. CDR3 amino acids: CATSSTSGRGTGELFF. The CDR3 DNA follows: TGTGCCACCAGCAGCACTAGCGGGAGGGGGACCGGGGAGCTGTTTTTT.

The rearrangement links TRBV28 to TRBJ1-1, with D possibly TRBD1 on 5 matching bases. There are 13 residues in the CDR3. Trimming cost V 4 bases and J 6 bases, with 12 bases left between them. Germline CDR1 reads MDHEN; CDR2 reads SYDVKM. The CDR3 DNA sequence: TGTGCCAGCAGTTCCTCGGGGGTCTCTGAAGCTTTCTTT. Translating it yields CASSSSGVSEAFF.

This chain connects TRBV2 to TRBJ2-1, with 8 bases lining up with TRBD2. Germline V gives CDR1 SNHLY, CDR2 FYNNEI. V trimming: 4 bases; J trimming: 6 bases; junction bases outside the gene matches: 11. The CDR3 is 16 amino acids. The CDR3 DNA sequence: TGTGCCAGCAGTGGCCGCCTTAGCGGGACTGGCAATGAGCAGTTCTTC. Its protein is CASSGRLSGTGNEQFF.

The chain employs TRBV2 and TRBJ1-1; tentative D call: TRBD1 (6 bases). Deletions cut 7 bases from V and 3 bases from J, with 9 bases between. This CDR3 comprises 12 residues. Looked up from germline, CDR1 is SNHLY and CDR2 is FYNNEI. The CDR3 sequence: CASNPGDTEAFF. In nucleotides, the CDR3 is TGTGCCAGCAATCCAGGGGACACTGAAGCTTTCTTT.

This chain connects TRBV25-1 to TRBJ2-2, with a tentative D call TRBD1 (6 bases). The CDR3 is 13 amino acids. V was clipped by 5 bases and J by 6 bases, with 10 bases between them. Germline CDR1 reads MGHDK; CDR2 reads SYGVNS. As DNA, the CDR3 is TGTGCCAGCAGTCTTCCAGGGGCCGGGGAGCTGTTTTTT. Encoded protein: CASSLPGAGELFF. The variable domain in full, with the rest retrieved from reference TRBV25-1 and TRBJ2-2, is EADIYQTPRYLVIGTGKKITLECSQTMGHDKMYWYQQDPGMELHLIHYSYGVNSTEKGDLSSESTVSRIRTEHFPLTLESARPSHTSQYLCASSLPGAGELFFGEGSRLTVL.

The rearrangement joins TRBV6-5 to TRBJ2-3; D uncertain. This CDR3 is built from 14 residues. Trimming pared 4 bases from V and 7 bases from J, leaving 15 bases between. Germline V gene sequence: CDR1 MNHEY, CDR2 SVGAGI. CDR3 DNA: TGTGCCAGCAGTTCCCCCCGGGTGGGATATACGCAGTATTTT. Encoded protein: CASSSPRVGYTQYF.

The chain is built from TRBV27 and TRBJ2-6; D gene unclear. Deletions cut 2 bases from V and 2 bases from J, with 7 bases between. The CDR3 spans 15 residues. Germline lookup yields CDR1 MNHEY and CDR2 SMNVEV (reference sequence). CDR3 nucleotides: TGTGCCAGCAGTTTAGTTACAGCTGGGGCCAACGTCCTGACTTTC. Translated: CASSLVTAGANVLTF.

The chain links TRBV6-1 to TRBJ2-5; D is perhaps TRBD1 or TRBD2 (5 bases each). The length of the CDR3 is 16 residues. Germline lookup yields CDR1 MNHNS and CDR2 SASEGT. V lost 2 bases to trimming and J lost 2 bases, with 15 bases between them. In nucleotides, the CDR3 is TGTGCCAGCAGTGAAATGAGGGGATGGCGGCAAGAGACCCAGTACTTC. Its protein is CASSEMRGWRQETQYF.

The V gene is TRBV27, the J gene TRBJ2-7; D not resolved. The CDR3 totals 14 residues. The V and J ends lost 3 bases and 6 bases respectively, with 15 bases between them. Germline CDR1 is MNHEY and CDR2 is SMNVEV (reference sequence). The CDR3 DNA reads TGTGCCAGCAGTTTGTATAGGCAGGTGGTCGAGCAGTACTTC. It yields the protein CASSLYRQVVEQYF.

In its sample, this clone was seen once. J is TRBJ2-3 and V is TRBV7-8, with TRBD2 matching over 12 bases. Per germline, CDR1 SGHVS and CDR2 FQNEAQ. J lost 4 bases, V lost 5 bases, and 13 bases had no gene match. The CDR3 spans 18 residues. In DNA form, the CDR3 reads TGTGCCAGCAGCCAAGGACTAGCGGGATCCGGGGGCCCAGATACGCAGTATTTT. Translation gives CASSQGLAGSGGPDTQYF.

This chain uses TRBV27 with TRBJ2-1; 9 bases are a match to TRBD2. This CDR3 has 17 residues. Losses at the gene ends were 5 bases for V and 4 bases for J; bases not matched to a gene: 12. CDR1 is MNHEY and CDR2 is SMNVEV in the germline V gene (reference sequence). The CDR3 nucleotides are TGTGCCAGCAGTCCGACTAGCGGAGAAACTTTTTACAATGAGCAGTTCTTC. This translates into CASSPTSGETFYNEQFF.

The CDR3 DNA follows: TGTGCCAGCAGCCCATCCGCGGGATCCTACAATGAGCAGTTCTTC. This gives the protein CASSPSAGSYNEQFF. The V gene is TRBV11-2, the J gene TRBJ2-1; tentative D call: TRBD2 (6 bases). Germline V gene sequence: CDR1 SGHAT, CDR2 FQNNGV. This CDR3 is 15 amino acids long. V was trimmed by 5 bases and J by 1 base, leaving 12 bases between them.

This sequence joins TRBV27 and TRBJ2-3, with D unresolved. Germline V CDR1 and CDR2: MNHEY, SMNVEV (reference sequence). Trimming pared 0 bases from V and 4 bases from J, leaving 14 bases between. This CDR3 spans 16 amino acids. In DNA form, the CDR3 reads TGTGCCAGCAGTTTATCTAGCCGCCCAAACGCAGATACGCAGTATTTT. As protein: CASSLSSRPNADTQYF.

The chain employs TRBV12-5 and TRBJ2-1; D not resolved. The CDR3 is 20 residues long. Trimming left V 1 base short and J 0 bases short, with 22 bases between. CDR1 is LGHNT and CDR2 is FRNRAP in the germline V gene. CDR3 DNA: TGTGCTAGTGGTTTGGCCGGGCTTCGAGAGCGCTCTAGCTCCTACAATGAGCAGTTCTTC. As protein: CASGLAGLRERSSSYNEQFF.

The chain carries TRBV9 and TRBJ2-3, with 8 bases matching TRBD2. The CDR3 is made up of 16 amino acids. The V gene's germline CDR1 is SGDLS and CDR2 YYNGEE. Unmatched junction bases numbered 6, after V lost 0 bases and J lost 3 bases. The DNA for the CDR3 is TGTGCCAGCAGCGTAGTCGGAGCGGGAGTAACAGATACGCAGTATTTT. It yields the protein CASSVVGAGVTDTQYF. Using reference TRBV9 and TRBJ2-3 for the parts outside the CDR3, the full variable domain is DSGVTQTPKHLITATGQRVTLRCSPRSGDLSVYWYQQSLDQGLQFLIQYYNGEERAKGNILERFSAQQFPDLHSELNLSSLELGDSALYFCASSVVGAGVTDTQYFGPGTRLTVL.

Ten or more counts support this clone. The J gene is TRBJ1-2, the V gene TRBV7-8; 7 bases fit TRBD1. Germline trimming cut 5 bases from V and 5 bases from J; bases unmatched to any gene: 11. The CDR3 length is 15 residues. Germline V gene data show CDR1 as SGHVS and CDR2 as FQNEAQ. The CDR3 is CASSGFNRGAYGYTF. The CDR3 DNA reads as TGTGCCAGCAGCGGCTTCAACAGGGGCGCTTATGGCTACACCTTC.

The chain links TRBV28 to TRBJ2-7; D is possibly TRBD1 (6 bases). Germline CDR1 and CDR2: MDHEN and SYDVKM. The CDR3 is 15 residues long. The V gene lost 5 bases and the J gene lost 0 bases, with 14 bases spanning the gap. The CDR3 sequence is CASSPRQASSYEQYF. CDR3 sequence (DNA): TGTGCCAGCAGTCCGAGACAGGCAAGCTCCTACGAGCAGTACTTC.

This chain connects TRBV10-1 to TRBJ2-2, with TRBD2 as a possible D gene (6 bases). The germline V and J ends were trimmed by 0 bases and 8 bases, with 19 bases remaining between them. This CDR3 is 17 amino acids long. From germline, CDR1 is WNHNN and CDR2 SYGVQD (reference sequence). In nucleotides, the CDR3 is TGCGCCAGCAGTGAGTCCGCATTTGGGACTGTAGGAGGGGAGCTGTTTTTT. Its protein is CASSESAFGTVGGELFF.

V usage is TRBV11-2 and J usage is TRBJ2-1; perhaps D is TRBD1 or TRBD2 (5 bases each). CDR3 length: 16 amino acids. Germline CDR1 reads SGHAT; CDR2 reads FQNNGV. With 5 bases removed from V and 2 bases from J, the gap between germline ends came to 16 bases. CDR3 residues: CASSLGTLDPYNEQFF. CDR3 coding DNA: TGTGCCAGCAGCCTTGGGACGCTCGACCCCTACAATGAGCAGTTCTTC.